The 27 T cell receptor beta chains presented below share a single source sample, sequenced in a study of T cell responses to AZD1222 COVID-19 vaccine (dated by TCRdb to 2020 to 2022). The intended sense of this specimen's time point label: baseline before first vaccination. Libraries were made using the immunoSEQ multiplex PCR assay. Not all clones reach the TCRdb copy of this immuneACCESS table, which keeps in-frame sequences only. Checked studies attribute under half of the gap to unresolved V genes and leave the rest unexplained. The table for this sample lists under 150,000 clones; about 91% of them were counted only once. 2.5% to 3% of the sample is held by the ten biggest clonotypes. The sample in question was peripheral blood, obtained on day 0 of AZD1222 vaccination. The receptor set was obtained from an adult in good health.

This rearrangement joins TRBV6-5 to TRBJ1-2, with 7 bases matching TRBD1. CDR1 is MNHEY and CDR2 is SVGAGI in the germline V gene. The CDR3 loop spans 15 amino acids. J was trimmed by 1 base and V by 0 bases; bases with no gene match: 2. The CDR3 spells CASSYSGQFNYGYTF. The CDR3 nucleotides read TGTGCCAGCAGTTACTCGGGACAGTTTAACTATGGCTACACCTTC.

This chain joins TRBV15 and TRBJ2-7; D is unresolved. This CDR3 is built from 13 residues. V lost 8 bases and J 5 bases, leaving 16 bases between the germline ends. Germline V gene data show CDR1 as LNHNV and CDR2 as YYDKDF (reference sequence). The CDR3 loop is CATSWRPLDEQYF. The DNA for the CDR3 is TGTGCCACCTCATGGCGGCCGCTGGACGAGCAGTACTTC.

CDR3 sequence: CASSDPRGQGFNSPLHF. The CDR3 coding sequence is TGTGCCAGCAGTGATCCTCGGGGGCAGGGGTTCAATTCACCCCTCCACTTT. The chain links TRBV6-1 to TRBJ1-6; a weak D match, TRBD1 (6 bases). CDR3 size: 17 residues. Trimming removed 3 bases from V and 7 bases from J, with 19 bases in between. Germline V gene lookup returns CDR1 MNHNS and CDR2 SASEGT.

This chain joins TRBV24-1 and TRBJ1-1; D is perhaps TRBD1 (5 bases). The V gene lost 5 bases and the J gene lost 9 bases, with 15 bases spanning the gap. CDR3 length: 13 residues. CDR1 KGHDR and CDR2 SFDVKD come from the germline V gene. The CDR3 DNA reads as TGTGCCACCAGTGCCCCAGGGCTGGCGCAAGCTTTCTTT. Translation gives CATSAPGLAQAFF.

The chain uses TRBV18 and TRBJ2-7, with 8 bases that match TRBD1. The CDR3 is 15 residues long. J gave up 6 bases and V 1 base, and 8 bases lay outside the gene matches. CDR1 and CDR2 (germline): KGHSH, LQKENI. The CDR3 DNA follows: TGTGCCAGCTCACCACTCGGGCAGGGGGCCGGCGAGCAGTACTTC. It is translated as CASSPLGQGAGEQYF.

This clone was picked up one time. The chain links TRBV12-3 or TRBV12-4 to TRBJ2-3; D gene unclear. Trimming left V 6 bases short and J 0 bases short, with 4 bases between. The CDR3 contains 12 residues. This CDR3 is CASRGSTDTQYF. The DNA for the CDR3 is TGTGCCAGCAGGGGGAGCACAGATACGCAGTATTTT.

The rearrangement links TRBV10-3 to TRBJ1-4; 10 bases are a match to TRBD1. Germline CDR1 is ENHRY and CDR2 is SYGVKD. V lost 7 bases to trimming and J lost 5 bases; unmatched junction nucleotides: 1. The CDR3 totals 13 residues. CDR3 protein: CAIKGQGNEKLFF. The CDR3, as DNA: TGTGCCATCAAGGGACAGGGGAATGAAAAACTGTTTTTT.

DNA of the CDR3: TGTGCCAGCAAATCCGGGTGCAGGTCCTACGAGCAGTACTTC. It translates to CASKSGCRSYEQYF. This chain connects TRBV6-4 to TRBJ2-7; no firm D call. The length of the CDR3 is 14 residues. V gave up 7 bases and J gave up 1 base, with 14 bases separating them. Germline V gives CDR1 MRHNA, CDR2 SNTAGT.

V usage is TRBV7-9 and J usage is TRBJ1-2; possibly TRBD1 for D (5 bases). V gave up 6 bases and J gave up 0 bases, with 14 bases separating them. Per germline, CDR1 SEHNR and CDR2 FQNEAQ (reference sequence). The CDR3 contains 15 residues. In DNA, the CDR3 is TGTGCCAGCAGGGGGGGTGTTGGACCTAACTATGGCTACACCTTC. The encoded protein is CASRGGVGPNYGYTF.

The chain carries TRBV6-5 and TRBJ2-7; D is undetermined. This CDR3 spans 12 amino acids. Germline lookup yields CDR1 MNHEY and CDR2 SVGAGI. Between the trimmed V and J ends, which lost 8 bases and 2 bases, there was a span of 10 bases. CDR3 DNA: TGTGCCAGCGCCTTAATCGCCTACGAGCAGTACTTC. As protein: CASALIAYEQYF.

CDR3 DNA sequence: TGCGCCAGCAGCCAAGGACAGTTCTCTGGGGCCAACGTCCTGACTTTC. It encodes CASSQGQFSGANVLTF. The V call is TRBV5-1, the J call TRBJ2-6, with D tentatively TRBD1 (6 bases). Trimming shortened V by 4 bases and J by 0 bases, and 11 bases separated the two germline ends. The CDR3 is 16 amino acids. CDR1 SGHRS and CDR2 YFSETQ come from the germline V gene.

The chain is built from TRBV7-9 and TRBJ2-1; D is uncertain. V was cut by 4 bases and J by 7 bases, with 5 bases left in between. Germline V gene lookup returns CDR1 SEHNR and CDR2 FQNEAQ (reference sequence). The CDR3 runs 11 residues. CDR3 residues: CASSSLNEQFF. The CDR3 region has the DNA TGTGCCAGCAGCTCCCTTAATGAGCAGTTCTTC.

The gene calls are TRBV18 and TRBJ2-1; 9 bases map to TRBD2. J lost 5 bases, V lost 3 bases, and 5 bases had no gene match. Germline lookup yields CDR1 KGHSH and CDR2 LQKENI. The CDR3 runs to 15 residues. The CDR3: CASSPLAGGNNEQFF. CDR3 bases: TGTGCCAGCTCACCCCTCGCGGGAGGGAACAATGAGCAGTTCTTC.

The chain carries TRBV3-1 (or the pseudogene TRBV3-2) and TRBJ1-2; the match to TRBD1 covers 8 bases. The CDR3 spans 14 residues. The germline V gene encodes CDR1 LGHDT and CDR2 YNNKEL (reference sequence). The V and J ends lost 0 bases and 7 bases, in that order; junction bases with no gene match: 4. CDR3 sequence: CASSQDRGLGGYTF. The CDR3 nucleotides are TGTGCCAGCAGCCAAGACAGGGGGCTTGGTGGCTACACCTTC.

CDR3 amino acids: CASSPQGGGQPQHF. The CDR3 nucleotides are TGTGCCAGCTCACCACAAGGGGGCGGACAGCCCCAGCATTTT. This sequence joins TRBV18 and TRBJ1-5; TRBD1 agrees at 7 bases. Germline V gene sequence: CDR1 KGHSH, CDR2 LQKENI. V lost 1 base, J lost 7 bases, and 4 bases stayed unmatched. The CDR3 is 14 residues long.

The chain employs TRBV28 and TRBJ2-7; possibly TRBD1 for D (6 bases). The V end was cut by 6 bases, the J end by 2 bases, with 14 bases between. CDR1 is MDHEN and CDR2 is SYDVKM in the germline V gene. The CDR3 contains 14 residues. The CDR3 protein is CASSPQGSPYEQYF. Written as DNA, the CDR3 is TGTGCCAGCAGCCCCCAGGGGAGCCCCTACGAGCAGTACTTC.

The chain recombines TRBV7-3 with TRBJ2-1; no clear D gene. Trimming stripped 8 bases from V and 6 bases from J, with 14 bases between. The CDR3 extends over 13 amino acids. CDR1 and CDR2 (germline): SGHTA, FQGTGA. DNA for the CDR3: TGTGCCAGCTGTCCTAGTGGCGGCAATGAGCAGTTCTTC. It translates to CASCPSGGNEQFF.

Only one count was recorded for this clone. The chain carries TRBV5-1 and TRBJ2-7; D gene uncertain. In germline, CDR1 is SGHRS, CDR2 YFSETQ. CDR3 length: 13 amino acids. V gave up 0 bases and J gave up 6 bases, with 10 bases separating them. As DNA, the CDR3 is TGCGCCAGCAGCTTGGGGTCCAGCCGCGAGCAGTACTTC. Encoded protein: CASSLGSSREQYF.

The chain carries TRBV30 and TRBJ2-7; 8 bases line up with TRBD2. After removal of 0 bases from V and 7 bases from J, the junction contained 5 bases not matched to a gene. Germline V gene sequence: CDR1 GTSNPN, CDR2 SVGIG (reference sequence). This CDR3 contains 13 residues. CDR3 sequence: CAWSVGGGREQYF. CDR3 DNA: TGTGCCTGGAGTGTCGGGGGGGGCCGGGAGCAGTACTTC. Based on the CDR3 plus reference TRBV30 and TRBJ2-7, the full variable domain is SQTIHQWPATLVQPVGSPLSLECTVEGTSNPNLYWYRQAAGRGLQLLFYSVGIGQISSEVPQNLSASRPQDRQFILSSKKLLLSDSGFYLCAWSVGGGREQYFGPGTRLTVT.

This chain links TRBV11-2 with TRBJ2-2; TRBD1 aligns across 7 bases. V was clipped by 5 bases and J by 7 bases; unmatched bases: 10. The CDR3 has 15 amino acids. CDR1 is SGHAT and CDR2 is FQNNGV in the germline V gene. The chain's CDR3 is CASSAAGGSLGELFF. The CDR3 nucleotides read TGTGCCAGCAGCGCGGCAGGGGGTAGTCTCGGGGAGCTGTTTTTT.

This clone was seen once. The V and J genes are TRBV10-3 and TRBJ1-5; D is unclear. Germline CDR1 and CDR2: ENHRY and SYGVKD. The V gene lost 3 bases and the J gene lost 0 bases, with 12 bases spanning the gap. The CDR3 has 16 amino acids. As DNA, the CDR3 is TGTGCCATCAGTGATGAGCGATACCCTAGCAATCAGCCCCAGCATTTT. Translated: CAISDERYPSNQPQHF.

The CDR3 DNA follows: TGCGCCAGCGGGGGACAGTCCAGCTCCTACAATGAGCAGTTCTTC. It yields the protein CASGGQSSSYNEQFF. The rearrangement links TRBV5-1 to TRBJ2-1, with TRBD1 matching over 7 bases. CDR1 and CDR2 (germline): SGHRS, YFSETQ. This CDR3 is built from 15 residues. The V segment lost 7 bases and the J segment 0 bases; nucleotides outside the gene matches: 7.

This chain links TRBV4-3 with TRBJ1-1; D ambiguous. The V end was cut by 4 bases, the J end by 2 bases, with 14 bases between. The CDR3 has 15 residues. CDR1 is LGHNA and CDR2 is YSLEER in the germline V gene. The CDR3 nucleotides are TGCGCCAGCAGCCCCGGACCTTTGGGTAACACTGAAGCTTTCTTT. It encodes CASSPGPLGNTEAFF.

V usage is TRBV2 and J usage is TRBJ1-1; TRBD1 might be the D (5 bases). CDR3 length: 11 residues. V lost 6 bases, J lost 11 bases, and 13 bases lay in between. Germline-derived CDR1 and CDR2 are SNHLY and FYNNEI. DNA of the CDR3: TGTGCCAGCAGCTTCTCGGGGGAGGCTTTCTTT. This gives the protein CASSFSGEAFF.

The CDR3 DNA follows: TGTGCCAGCCGGGGAGACACCATATATTTT. The encoded protein is CASRGDTIYF. The rearrangement links TRBV9 to TRBJ1-3; D is ambiguous. The CDR3 contains 10 residues. Germline V gene data show CDR1 as SGDLS and CDR2 as YYNGEE. V lost 7 bases and J lost 8, with 7 bases in between.

The gene calls are TRBV29-1 and TRBJ2-7; D is unclear. The CDR3 length is 15 residues. Trimming left V 0 bases short and J 2 bases short, with 14 bases between. Germline V lookup: CDR1 SQVTM, CDR2 ANQGSEA. CDR3 in DNA: TGCAGCGTTGAAGATCAAGGGTCCACCGCCTACGAGCAGTACTTC. Its protein is CSVEDQGSTAYEQYF.

The chain has TRBV27 and TRBJ2-7; 8 positions agree with TRBD2. The CDR3 has 15 amino acids. The V and J ends lost 3 bases and 2 bases, in that order; junction bases with no gene match: 6. Germline V gene sequence: CDR1 MNHEY, CDR2 SMNVEV (reference sequence). The chain's CDR3 is CASSLGTSGTYEQYF. CDR3 bases: TGTGCCAGCAGTTTGGGAACTAGCGGCACCTACGAGCAGTACTTC.